This is a list of T cell receptor beta chains from one sample in a study of CD8+CD57+ T cells in acquired aplastic anemia. TCRdb re-derived calls from the reads in MiXCR, one entry per CDR3 protein. The repertoire holds about 170,000 distinct CDR3 sequences, 40% to 50% seen once, with about 1% in the top ten. Sample: sorted CD4+, CD8+, or CD8+CD57+ T cells (not recorded which) from PBMCs. These receptors were collected from a human donor with aplastic anemia. The CDR3 runs from the conserved cysteine through the conserved F or W. D genes are given only for firm matches. Rows may omit the clone size; those that give it use once, few, many or a size class.

d_call clone_size j_call v_call cdr3_length cdr3_aa cdr3_nt
NA NA TRBJ2-3 TRBV7-3 14 CASTLGGWADTQYF TGTGCCAGCACGTTAGGGGGTTGGGCAGATACGCAGTATTTT
NA NA TRBJ2-7 TRBV29-1 10 CSVGGTEQYF TGCAGCGTTGGGGGCACCGAGCAGTACTTC
NA many TRBJ1-2 TRBV19 14 CASSIADTSYGYTF TGTGCCAGTAGTATAGCGGACACGAGCTATGGCTACACCTTC
TRBD2 many TRBJ2-1 TRBV5-1 15 CASSFGGSSYNEQFF TGCGCCAGCAGCTTTGGCGGGAGCTCCTACAATGAGCAGTTCTTC
NA few TRBJ1-2 TRBV6-1 16 CASSEMPQVGDYGYTF TGTGCCAGCAGTGAAATGCCACAGGTGGGGGACTATGGCTACACCTTC
NA NA TRBJ1-1 TRBV10-3 13 CAISERVNTEAFF TGTGCCATCAGTGAAAGGGTGAACACTGAAGCTTTCTTT
NA many TRBJ2-7 TRBV7-9 12 CASSLGTYEQYF TGTGCCAGCAGCTTAGGGACCTACGAGCAGTACTTC
TRBD1 many TRBJ1-6 TRBV3-1 17 CATPYRGRSSYNSPLHF TGTGCCACCCCTTACAGGGGGCGTAGCTCCTATAATTCACCCCTCCACTTT
NA many TRBJ1-1 TRBV6-1 11 CASRTNTEAFF TGTGCCAGCAGGACGAACACTGAAGCTTTCTTT
TRBD1 many TRBJ1-1 TRBV7-3 19 CASSLRVRGTVRPGTEAFF TGTGCCAGCAGCTTAAGGGTTCGCGGGACAGTACGACCTGGGACTGAAGCTTTCTTT
NA NA TRBJ1-2 TRBV6-5 15 CAISYSMGGQGGYTF TGTGCCATCAGTTACTCGATGGGGGGCCAAGGAGGCTACACTTTC
TRBD2 many TRBJ2-5 TRBV11-1 13 CASNGGAGGTQYF TGTGCCAGCAACGGGGGGGCCGGAGGGACCCAGTACTTC
NA many TRBJ1-5 TRBV20-1 15 CSASPTVLGNQPQHF TGCAGTGCTTCTCCGACAGTCTTAGGCAATCAGCCCCAGCATTTT
NA NA TRBJ1-1 TRBV15 17 CATSRPRGEEINTEAFF TGTGCCACCAGCAGACCTAGGGGGGAGGAGATAAACACTGAAGCTTTCTTT
NA many TRBJ1-5 TRBV20-1 15 CSASSGVEGNQPQHF TGCAGTGCTAGTTCAGGGGTGGAAGGCAATCAGCCCCAGCATTTT
NA NA TRBJ2-2 TRBV3-1 16 CASSPGVGKDTGELFF TGTGCCAGCAGCCCTGGTGTGGGGAAGGACACCGGGGAGCTGTTTTTT
TRBD2 many TRBJ2-7 TRBV20-1 13 CSARRGGRYEQYF TGCAGTGCTCGGCGGGGGGGCCGGTACGAGCAGTACTTC
NA NA TRBJ2-1 TRBV15 14 CATSRQGYYNEQFF TGTGCCACCAGCAGACAAGGGTACTACAATGAGCAGTTCTTC
NA many TRBJ1-2 TRBV20-1 13 CSARVAGGYGYTF TGCAGTGCTAGGGTGGCGGGGGGCTATGGCTACACCTTC
NA NA TRBJ2-7 TRBV9 15 CASSVFAGTNYEQYF TGTGCCAGCAGCGTTTTTGCGGGGACGAACTACGAGCAGTACTTC
TRBD2 once TRBJ2-1 TRBV15 17 CATSRGHPSGIDNEQFF TGTGCCACCAGCAGAGGCCATCCTAGCGGAATAGACAATGAGCAGTTCTTC
TRBD1 many TRBJ2-3 TRBV7-8 14 CASSLVGGPDTQYF TGTGCCAGCAGCTTAGTAGGGGGCCCAGATACGCAGTATTTT
NA few TRBJ2-5 TRBV7-8 14 CASSHRRGGETQYF TGTGCCAGCAGCCACAGGAGGGGTGGGGAGACCCAGTACTTC
NA many TRBJ2-5 TRBV7-9 15 CASSLPRGLQETQYF TGTGCCAGCAGCTTACCACGGGGTCTCCAAGAGACCCAGTACTTC
NA NA TRBJ2-3 TRBV19 16 CASTVRLRPSTDTQYF TGTGCCAGTACCGTCAGGTTGCGGCCTAGCACAGATACGCAGTATTTT
NA NA TRBJ2-6 TRBV6-5 17 CASSYENSLSGANVLTF TGTGCCAGCAGTTACGAGAACAGCCTCTCTGGGGCCAACGTCCTGACTTTC
TRBD1 few TRBJ1-1 TRBV6-1 18 CASSQGGQGATRGTEAFF TGTGCCAGCAGTCAGGGCGGACAGGGGGCGACAAGGGGGACTGAAGCTTTCTTT
TRBD1 few TRBJ2-7 TRBV7-9 15 CASSSTGTASYEQYF TGTGCCAGCAGCTCCACCGGGACAGCCTCCTACGAGCAGTACTTC
TRBD2 NA TRBJ2-3 TRBV7-3 14 CASSFSGRPDTQYF TGTGCCAGCAGCTTTAGCGGGAGGCCAGATACGCAGTATTTT